The following is a TCR beta chain sequence with its context. Its antigen remains unknown. This sample is drawn from a study of T cells in Graves' hyperthyroidism and ophthalmopathy. Across the whole study: Blood from the periphery was taken at initial diagnosis, before any treatment.

Fresh peripheral blood, under 11 ml, yielded the PBMCs. Broader study findings: The blood repertoire included most of the expanded thyroid clonotypes above 0.001.

The junction had 5 bases not matched to a gene; V was cut back by 9 bases and J by 6 bases. The CDR3 is 12 residues long. Germline values: CDR1 LNHDA, CDR2 SQIVND (reference sequence). Amplified TCR beta CDR3 regions came from RNA transcripts. A first-round RT-PCR of the TCR CDR3 used the HTBI primer set. MiXCR, run by TCRdb on the multiplex PCR reads, gives a single entry per CDR3 protein. Of about 260,000 distinct CDR3 sequences listed, approximately 20% are singletons. The chain joins TRBV19 to TRBJ1-2; the match to TRBD1 covers 9 bases. This TCR derives from a man aged 25-45 years with Graves' ophthalmopathy. Sequencing used blood. CDR3 region: CASYRGQDGYTF. Here the CDR3 DNA reads TGTGCCAGCTACAGGGGGCAGGATGGCTACACCTTC.